These 4 T cell receptor beta chains were all obtained from the same sample, sequenced in a study of T cell clonotyping in hematopoietic cell transplantation. Time point: recipient sample about 28 days before transplant, after cytoreduction. The protocol was immunoSEQ multiplex PCR, while the TCRdb copy is restricted to in-frame clones and leaves out a portion. The sample records about 26,000 clones, approximately 82% being singletons. Sequencing was performed on peripheral blood mononuclear cells, taken before stem cell transplant. Receptor source: a woman aged 60 to 75 with acute myeloid leukemia. Some clones in this sample may be carry-over from other donors' samples.

The chain employs TRBV7-2 and TRBJ1-2; maybe TRBD1 (5 bases). This CDR3 contains 14 residues. Germline assignment: CDR1 SGHTA and CDR2 FQGNSA. V was clipped by 0 bases and J by 8 bases, with 13 bases between them. CDR3 nucleotides: TGTGCCAGCAGCTTAGCGGGGGGTTCCATCGGCTACACCTTC. This encodes CASSLAGGSIGYTF.

V gene TRBV6-6 combines with J gene TRBJ2-7, with 12 bases fitting TRBD2. The trim removed 5 bases at V and 2 bases at J, leaving 4 bases unmatched. This CDR3 comprises 15 residues. The V gene's germline CDR1 is MNHNY and CDR2 SVGAGI (reference sequence). CDR3 sequence reads: CASSKGLAGTYEQYF. CDR3 DNA: TGTGCCAGCAGTAAGGGACTAGCGGGTACCTACGAGCAGTACTTC.

This clone was seen a handful of times. V gene TRBV10-3 combines with J gene TRBJ1-4; 9 bases agree with TRBD1. Germline V gene sequence: CDR1 ENHRY, CDR2 SYGVKD. V shed 2 bases and J 8 bases; nucleotides not matched to a gene: 6. This CDR3 spans 15 amino acids. In DNA form, the CDR3 reads TGTGCCATCAGTGAGGAGGGACAGGGTGGGGAAAAACTGTTTTTT. Translation: CAISEEGQGGEKLFF.

This rearrangement joins TRBV7-8 to TRBJ2-3, with 10 bases matching TRBD2. The CDR3 is 16 amino acids. Germline CDR1 SGHVS, CDR2 FQNEAQ. After removal of 3 bases from V and 5 bases from J, the junction contained 8 bases not matched to a gene. DNA of the CDR3: TGTGCCAGCAGCTTTAGGGAAGCGGGGGGGGAAGATACGCAGTATTTT. Protein: CASSFREAGGEDTQYF.